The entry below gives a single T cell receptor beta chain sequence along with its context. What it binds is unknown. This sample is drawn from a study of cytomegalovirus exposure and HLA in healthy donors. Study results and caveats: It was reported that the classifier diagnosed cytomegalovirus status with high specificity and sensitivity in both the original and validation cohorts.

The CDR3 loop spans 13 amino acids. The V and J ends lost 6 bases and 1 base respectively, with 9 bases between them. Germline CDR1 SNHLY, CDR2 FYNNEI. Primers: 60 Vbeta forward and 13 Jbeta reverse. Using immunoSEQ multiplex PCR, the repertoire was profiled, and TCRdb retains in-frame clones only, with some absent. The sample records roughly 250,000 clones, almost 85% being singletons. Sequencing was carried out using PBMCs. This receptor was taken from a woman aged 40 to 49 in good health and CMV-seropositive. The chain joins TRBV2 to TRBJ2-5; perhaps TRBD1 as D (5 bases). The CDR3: CASSYRSQETQYF. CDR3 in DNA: TGTGCCAGCAGCTACAGGTCCCAAGAGACCCAGTACTTC.